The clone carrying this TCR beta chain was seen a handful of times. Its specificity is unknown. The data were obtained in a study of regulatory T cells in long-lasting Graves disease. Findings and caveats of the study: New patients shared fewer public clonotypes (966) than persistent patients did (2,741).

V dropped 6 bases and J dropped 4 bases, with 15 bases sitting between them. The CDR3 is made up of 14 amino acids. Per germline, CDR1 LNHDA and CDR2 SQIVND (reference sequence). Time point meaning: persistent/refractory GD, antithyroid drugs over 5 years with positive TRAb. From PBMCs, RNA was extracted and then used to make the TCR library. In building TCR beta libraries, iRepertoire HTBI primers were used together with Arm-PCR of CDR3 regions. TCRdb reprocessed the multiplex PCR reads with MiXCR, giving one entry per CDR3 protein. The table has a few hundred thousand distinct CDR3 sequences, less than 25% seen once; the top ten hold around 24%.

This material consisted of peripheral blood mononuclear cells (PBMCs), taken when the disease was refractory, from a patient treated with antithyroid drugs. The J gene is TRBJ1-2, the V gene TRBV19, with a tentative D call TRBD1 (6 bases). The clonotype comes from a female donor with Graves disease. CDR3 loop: CASREGVRGYGYTF. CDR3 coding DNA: TGTGCCAGTAGGGAGGGGGTTCGGGGCTATGGCTACACCTTC.